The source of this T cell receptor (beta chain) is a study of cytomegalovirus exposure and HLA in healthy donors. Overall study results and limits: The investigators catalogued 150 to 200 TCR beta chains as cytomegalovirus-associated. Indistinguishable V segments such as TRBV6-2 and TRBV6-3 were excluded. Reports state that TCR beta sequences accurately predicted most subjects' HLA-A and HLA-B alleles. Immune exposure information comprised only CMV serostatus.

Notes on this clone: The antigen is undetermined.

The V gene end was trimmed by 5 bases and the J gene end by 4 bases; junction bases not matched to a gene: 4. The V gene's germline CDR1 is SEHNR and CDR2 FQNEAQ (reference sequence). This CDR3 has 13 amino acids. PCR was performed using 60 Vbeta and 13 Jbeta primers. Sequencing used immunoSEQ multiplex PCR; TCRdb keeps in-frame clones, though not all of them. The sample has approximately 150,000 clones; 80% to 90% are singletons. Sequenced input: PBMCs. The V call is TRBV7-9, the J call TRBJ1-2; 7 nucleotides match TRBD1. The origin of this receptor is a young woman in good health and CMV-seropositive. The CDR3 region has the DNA TGTGCCAGCAGCAAACAGGGGCCCTATGGCTACACCTTC. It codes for CASSKQGPYGYTF.